The clone carrying this T cell receptor (beta chain) was seen just once. Its antigen remains unidentified. Noted time point: week 23, last vaccination. Vaccine doses each comprised 300 ug of mutant IDH1 20-mer peptide, with topical imiquimod. This specimen comes from a study of a mutant IDH1 vaccine in newly diagnosed glioma. Study context: Vaccines began 4-6 weeks after radiotherapy alone, or with temozolomide cycles.

Assay: immunoSEQ multiplex PCR; the TCRdb copy retains only in-frame clones and omits some. The sample carries 35,000 to 50,000 clones, approximately 90% recorded once. Overall study findings and caveats: Vaccine-induced immune responses occurred in roughly 95% of patients. Pseudoprogression apparently lacked any relation to changes in top peripheral T cell clonotypes.

CDR1 is LGHNA and CDR2 is YSLEER in the germline V gene. CDR3 length: 15 amino acids. V gave up 4 bases and J gave up 7 bases; unmatched junction bases: 9. The starting material was PBMCs, obtained from a glioma patient whose treatment included an IDH1 peptide vaccine. The genes are TRBV4-3 and TRBJ2-7; 11 nucleotides agree with TRBD2. This TCR came from a man aged 50 to 60 with glioma. The CDR3 region has the DNA TGCGCCAGCAGCCTCCGACTAGCGGGGTCCGGGGAGCAGTACTTC. Translation gives CASSLRLAGSGEQYF.